A selection of T cell receptor beta chains follows, all from one sample in a study of beta chain features in type 1 diabetes. Clones were sequenced by immunoSEQ multiplex PCR, and TCRdb holds only the in-frame ones, with some missing. The top ten clones hold approximately 0.022% of a sample with roughly 700,000 clones, 13% of them seen once. The sequenced material came from naive CD4+ T cells from blood. These receptor sequences come from a man aged 18 to 30 with type 1 diabetes. CDR3s include the opening cysteine and the closing phenylalanine or tryptophan. A D gene is named only where the DNA matches it firmly. For some rows the clone size is stated as once, few or many, or as a class when expanded; others skip it.

j_call v_call clone_size d_call cdr3_nt cdr3_aa
TRBJ2-1 TRBV6-1 - TRBD2 TGTGCCAGCAGTGAAAGGGGTAGCGGGGGTGCAGCCTACAATGAGCAGTTCTTC CASSERGSGGAAYNEQFF
TRBJ2-7 TRBV30 - - TGTGCCTGGAGGAGTGCATACGAGCAGTACTTC CAWRSAYEQYF
TRBJ2-7 TRBV2 few TRBD1 TGTGCCAGCAAGGGTGACAGGGCCTACGAGCAGTACTTC CASKGDRAYEQYF
TRBJ1-1 TRBV30 few TRBD1 TGTGCCTGGAGTTGGGAGAAGGGACAGGGCGGCACTGAAGCTTTCTTT CAWSWEKGQGGTEAFF
TRBJ1-2 TRBV28 - - TGTGCCAGCAGTCAGGGCGGTTATGGCTACACCTTC CASSQGGYGYTF
TRBJ2-6 TRBV19 few - TGTGCCAGTAGTCCCATCCCTGGGAAAACAGGGACTGGGGCCAACGTCCTGACTTTC CASSPIPGKTGTGANVLTF
TRBJ1-5 TRBV20-1 - TRBD1 TGCAGTGCTAGCGGACAGGGTCCCCAGCATTTT CSASGQGPQHF
TRBJ1-4 TRBV6-5 - - TGTGCCAGCAGCCTAATCCAGGGTAGGGATGAAAAACTGTTTTTT CASSLIQGRDEKLFF
TRBJ2-1 TRBV30 few - TGTGCCTACCAGGATGGGGGTGAGCAGTTCTTC CAYQDGGEQFF
TRBJ2-3 TRBV2 few - TGTGCCGGCTCCGGGGCCGGGAGCACAGATACGCAGTATTTT CAGSGAGSTDTQYF
TRBJ2-2 TRBV7-2 few - TGTGCCAGCAGCTTATCGGTCGAATTAAGGACCGGGGAGCTGTTTTTT CASSLSVELRTGELFF
TRBJ2-5 TRBV4-1 - TRBD2 TGCGCCAGCAGCCAGGATAAGACTAGCGGGGGGGCAGAGACCCAGTACTTC CASSQDKTSGGAETQYF
TRBJ2-7 TRBV10-3 - - TGTGCCATCAGTGGAAAGGAAGGGGCCCTCTACGAGCAGTACTTC CAISGKEGALYEQYF
TRBJ1-1 TRBV30 - - TGTGCCTGGAGTGAGGCGGGGGCAGAAGCTTTCTTT CAWSEAGAEAFF
TRBJ2-5 TRBV9 few - TGTGCCAGCAGCGTAGGGGGAGGACAGGTTCAAGAGACCCAGTACTTC CASSVGGGQVQETQYF
TRBJ2-1 TRBV14 few - TGTGCCAGCAGCCAAGGTCAGTTACGCGGGGACTACAATGAGCAGTTCTTC CASSQGQLRGDYNEQFF
TRBJ1-1 TRBV18 - - TGTGCCAGCTCACCACCGGGTCAGCGGTCGGGTGAAGCTTTCTTT CASSPPGQRSGEAFF
TRBJ1-5 TRBV7-9 few TRBD1 TGTGCCAGCAGCAAAACGGGACAGGGGAGCAATCAGCCCCAGCATTTT CASSKTGQGSNQPQHF
TRBJ1-1 TRBV30 - - TGTGCCTGGGTCCGAGGGAACACTGAAGCTTTCTTT CAWVRGNTEAFF
TRBJ1-1 TRBV27 few - TGTGCCAGCAGTATTACCCCCAGGGGACACACTGAAGCTTTCTTT CASSITPRGHTEAFF
TRBJ2-1 TRBV28 few TRBD1 TGTGCCAGCAGTCCCGCCCCCGGGACAGACAATGAGCAGTTCTTC CASSPAPGTDNEQFF
TRBJ2-2 TRBV30 - - TGTGCCTGGATCCTCCGTTCGGGGGCCGGGGAGCTGTTTTTT CAWILRSGAGELFF
TRBJ1-2 TRBV25-1 - TRBD1 TGTGCCAGCAGTCTGGGACAGGGCGATGGCTACACCTTC CASSLGQGDGYTF
TRBJ2-7 TRBV6-5 few TRBD1 TGTGCCAGCAGTTATACAAGACAGGGTGGCTACGAGCAGTACTTC CASSYTRQGGYEQYF
TRBJ1-4 TRBV7-9 - - TGTGCCAGCAGAAAAAACGATGAAAAACTGTTTTTT CASRKNDEKLFF
TRBJ2-3 TRBV4-1 - TRBD1 TGCGCCAGCAGCCCCTACGCGGGACAGGGGGCAGATACGCAGTATTTT CASSPYAGQGADTQYF
TRBJ2-5 TRBV5-1 - - TGCGCCAGCAGCTTGACGAGAGGGGTGGGAGAGACCCAGTACTTC CASSLTRGVGETQYF
TRBJ1-3 TRBV27 few - TGTGCCAGCAGTCGCACACACTCTGGAAACACCATATATTTT CASSRTHSGNTIYF
TRBJ1-5 TRBV2 - TRBD1 TGTGCCATGGGAGGGACAGGTCAGCCCCAGCATTTT CAMGGTGQPQHF
TRBJ2-5 TRBV15 - - TGTGCCACCAGCGTATCAGCCTCCGTGACCCAGTACTTC CATSVSASVTQYF
TRBJ1-1 TRBV5-5 - - TGTGCCAGCAGCTTTGCGGCTGAAGCTTTCTTT CASSFAAEAFF
TRBJ1-6 TRBV6-5 - - TGTGCCAGCAGTTACTTTGGGGGGGATGATTCACCCCTCCACTTT CASSYFGGDDSPLHF